This T cell receptor (beta chain) was recovered during a study of T cells and copy number aberrations in small-cell lung cancer. Germline V CDR1 and CDR2: SGHRS, YFSETQ. The CDR3 spans 15 residues. V shed 4 bases and J 2 bases; nucleotides not matched to a gene: 9. TCRdb's copy holds only in-frame clones and misses some; the assay was immunoSEQ multiplex PCR. The sample records just over 2,500 clones, around 82% being singletons. This chain joins TRBV5-1 and TRBJ2-7; TRBD2 matches at 7 bases. The specimen was normal tissue next to the tumor. This TCR came from a man in his sixties or seventies with small cell lung cancer. This chain's CDR3 is CASSPGTTMTYEQYF. The CDR3, as DNA: TGCGCCAGCAGCCCGGGGACTACCATGACCTACGAGCAGTACTTC.